These 17 T cell receptor beta chains originate from one sample sequenced in a study of CD8+CD57+ T cells in acquired aplastic anemia (dated by TCRdb to the late 2010s). TCRdb shows the sequencer as Illumina HiSeq 2000. TCR beta VDJ combination and CDR3 sequence profiling used genomic DNA as the template. The raw public reads went through TCRdb reprocessing: fastp at Q25, MiXCR clone calling, in-frame beta chains kept. A single entry per CDR3 protein holds the most common genes and DNA from its merged rows. The sample table shows 200,000 to 300,000 distinct CDR3 sequences, and 65% to 90% are seen once. Together, the top ten hold 42% of the sample. Patients chosen for sequencing had shown expansion of CD8+CD57+ cells by flow cytometry. Sequenced sample: sorted CD4+, CD8+, or CD8+CD57+ T cells (not recorded which) from PBMCs. Receptors were obtained from a human donor with aplastic anemia.

This clonotype was seen ten or more times. J is TRBJ2-1 and V is TRBV5-1; D is perhaps TRBD1 (5 bases). The ends were cut back, 0 bases at V and 2 bases at J, with 9 bases in the middle. The CDR3 extends over 15 amino acids. Germline assignment: CDR1 SGHRS and CDR2 YFSETQ. DNA for the CDR3: TGCGCCAGCAGCTTGGCCCAGGGTCCCTACAATGAGCAGTTCTTC. Protein: CASSLAQGPYNEQFF. Variable domain in full (rest from reference TRBV5-1 and TRBJ2-1): KAGVTQTPRYLIKTRGQQVTLSCSPISGHRSVSWYQQTPGQGLQFLFEYFSETQRNKGNFPGRFSGRQFSNSRSEMNVSTLELGDSALYLCASSLAQGPYNEQFFGPGTRLTVL.

This sequence joins TRBV5-6 and TRBJ2-1; tentative D call: TRBD2 (5 bases). V was shortened by 4 bases and J by 0 bases, with 11 bases between the two germline ends. CDR3 length equals 15 residues. Germline V gene data show CDR1 as SGHDT and CDR2 as YYEEEE. CDR3: CASSVERDSYNEQFF. CDR3 coding DNA: TGTGCCAGCAGCGTGGAGAGGGACTCCTACAATGAGCAGTTCTTC.

Worth noting for this clonotype: This likely comes from a read error, as the CDR3 has no conserved phenylalanine or tryptophan at its end. No DNA is shown, since the ends of the CDR3 on it are uncertain; the CDR3 is the one TCRdb lists. This sequence joins TRBV2 and TRBJ2-3; no DNA check was done on the table's D call, TRBD1. With termini counted, the CDR3 has 13 amino acids. Looked up from germline, CDR1 is SNHLY and CDR2 is FYNNEI. The CDR3 spells CASSWTPGDSRYI.

This chain connects TRBV20-1 to TRBJ1-1, with TRBD1 as a possible D gene (5 bases). The length of the CDR3 is 13 residues. Germline V gene sequence: CDR1 DFQATT, CDR2 SNEGSKA (reference sequence). Deletions cut 3 bases from V and 1 base from J, with 9 bases between. CDR3 in amino acids: CSARGRKNTEAFF. The DNA for the CDR3 is TGCAGTGCTAGGGGACGCAAGAACACTGAAGCTTTCTTT.

This clonotype was counted a single time. The chain links TRBV7-6 to TRBJ2-1; 9 bases agree with TRBD2. CDR1 SGHVS and CDR2 FNYEAQ come from the germline V gene. After removal of 3 bases from V and 11 bases from J, the junction contained 14 bases not matched to a gene. The CDR3 contains 16 residues. CDR3 DNA sequence: TGTGCCAGCAGCTTTCAAAGGAGCGGGGGGACCCATCAGCAGTTCTTC. Translated, it gives CASSFQRSGGTHQQFF. Variable domain in full (rest from reference TRBV7-6 and TRBJ2-1): GAGVSQSPRYKVTKRGQDVALRCDPISGHVSLYWYRQALGQGPEFLTYFNYEAQQDKSGLPNDRFSAERPEGSISTLTIQRTEQRDSAMYRCASSFQRSGGTHQQFFGPGTRLTVL.

The rearrangement links TRBV7-9 to TRBJ2-7, with no clear D. CDR1 is SEHNR, CDR2 FQNEAQ, per germline (reference sequence). The germline V and J ends were trimmed by 2 bases and 7 bases, with 6 bases remaining between them. CDR3 length: 11 residues. The chain's CDR3 is CASSLIREQYF. The CDR3 bases are TGTGCCAGCAGCTTAATCCGAGAGCAGTACTTC. Drawing the rest from reference TRBV7-9 and TRBJ2-7, the complete variable domain is DTGVSQNPRHKITKRGQNVTFRCDPISEHNRLYWYRQTLGQGPEFLTYFQNEAQLEKSRLLSDRFSAERPKGSFSTLEIQRTEQGDSAMYLCASSLIREQYFGPGTRLTVT.

The CDR3 nucleotides are TGCAGTGCTACCCTCGGGGGCCTTAATGAAAAACTGTTTTTT. This gives the protein CSATLGGLNEKLFF. V usage is TRBV20-1 and J usage is TRBJ1-4, with TRBD1 as a possible D gene (6 bases). Looked up from germline, CDR1 is DFQATT and CDR2 is SNEGSKA (reference sequence). The CDR3 extends over 14 amino acids. Trimming pared 4 bases from V and 4 bases from J, leaving 13 bases between.

The rearrangement joins TRBV7-2 to TRBJ2-1; 10 positions match TRBD1. V lost 3 bases to trimming and J lost 8 bases; unmatched junction nucleotides: 13. The CDR3 covers 17 residues. The germline gives CDR1 SGHTA, CDR2 FQGNSA. The CDR3 DNA reads TGTGCCAGCAGCTTGACAGGGGGCGCCGACTATGACTATGAGCAGTTCTTC. Its translation is CASSLTGGADYDYEQFF.

This chain's CDR3 is CASSRGGKSSGGAQETQYF. In nucleotides, the CDR3 is TGTGCCAGCAGCCGAGGCGGGAAATCTTCTGGGGGTGCGCAGGAGACCCAGTACTTC. This chain links TRBV9 with TRBJ2-5; weak D call: TRBD2 (6 bases). Trimming left V 4 bases short and J 5 bases short, with 30 bases between. The CDR3 extends over 19 amino acids. CDR1 SGDLS and CDR2 YYNGEE come from the germline V gene.

In the case of this clonotype: A read error may produce the germline difference seen at one junction end. V and J are TRBV7-6 and TRBJ1-5; D gene uncertain. The CDR3 has 15 amino acids. Germline CDR1 reads SGHVS; CDR2 reads FNYEAQ. The CDR3 DNA is TGTGCCAGCACCCTAGGGAGGGTCCGAAATGGGCCCAACGATTTT. Protein product: CASTLGRVRNGPNDF.

Remarks on this clonotype: One end of the junction varies from germline; a read error may be responsible. CDR3 in DNA: TGCGCCAGCGGCGGAGGCGGTGACGGTGGCTACTCCTTC. Its translation: CASGGGGDGGYSF. V is TRBV9 and J is TRBJ1-2; D not resolved. This CDR3 has 13 residues. CDR1 is SGDLS and CDR2 is YYNGEE in the germline V gene.

A remark on this clonotype: No conserved phenylalanine or tryptophan is present at the end of the CDR3, so a read error is the likely explanation. No DNA is shown, since the ends of the CDR3 on it are uncertain; the CDR3 is the one TCRdb lists. This chain uses TRBV7-8 with TRBJ2-3; the table's TRBD1 call for D was not verified on the DNA. Per the germline V gene, CDR1 is SGHVS and CDR2 is FQNEAQ. The CDR3 region is 13 residues in length, termini included. The CDR3 sequence: CASSVDPNGTAYS.

For the CDR3, the DNA is TGTGCCAGCAGCGTAGGAGCGGGCGCCTACAATGAGCAGTTCTTC. The encoded protein is CASSVGAGAYNEQFF. This chain links TRBV7-3 with TRBJ2-1; a possible D gene is TRBD2 (6 bases). Germline CDR1 is SGHTA and CDR2 is FQGTGA. The CDR3 loop spans 15 amino acids. V lost 5 bases to trimming and J lost 2 bases, with 13 bases between them. The variable domain in full, completed from reference TRBV7-3 and TRBJ2-1, reads GAGVSQTPSNKVTEKGKYVELRCDPISGHTALYWYRQSLGQGPEFLIYFQGTGAADDSGLPNDRFFAVRPEGSVSTLKIQRTERGDSAVYLCASSVGAGAYNEQFFGPGTRLTVL.

This chain joins TRBV19 and TRBJ2-7; 8 nucleotides agree with TRBD1. This CDR3 is 14 amino acids long. Germline V lookup: CDR1 LNHDA, CDR2 SQIVND (reference sequence). V gave up 6 bases and J gave up 1 base; unmatched junction bases: 5. The CDR3 nucleotides are TGTGCCAGTAGGGACAGGGTCCGATCCTACGAGCAGTACTTC. Residues: CASRDRVRSYEQYF.

With regard to this clonotype: A read error may account for a junction end that differs from germline. The V call is TRBV5-1, the J call TRBJ1-1; tentatively, D is TRBD1 (6 bases). CDR1 and CDR2 from the germline V gene are SGHRS and YFSETQ. The CDR3 is 15 amino acids. The CDR3 DNA is TGCGCCGGCAGCGGGGAGGGGGAGGCGAACACTGAAGCTTTCTTT. Protein sequence: CAGSGEGEANTEAFF.

The chain uses TRBV9 and TRBJ1-2, with D perhaps TRBD1 (6 bases). V lost 2 bases, J lost 11 bases, and 22 bases lay in between. The CDR3 is 15 amino acids. CDR1 is SGDLS, CDR2 YYNGEE, per germline. The DNA for the CDR3 is TGTGCCAGCAGCGTTTACGGGGGGGCAAACTATCGGTACACCTTC. Protein sequence: CASSVYGGANYRYTF.

The V call is TRBV6-1, the J call TRBJ2-1; D is perhaps TRBD1 or TRBD2 (5 bases each). CDR1 is MNHNS and CDR2 is SASEGT in the germline V gene. The CDR3 contains 15 residues. Trimming stripped 7 bases from V and 7 bases from J, with 20 bases between. CDR3: CASTVTTGTVNEQFF. The CDR3 coding sequence is TGTGCCAGCACAGTAACCACCGGGACCGTAAATGAGCAGTTCTTC.